This T cell receptor beta chain was sequenced in a study of molecular identifiers for immune sequencing clone quantification. As for the study in general: In replicates, RNA from approximately 22,000 or 94,000 naive CD8 cells was split five ways, four sequenced.

This clonotype is a singleton in its sample. As yet, its antigen is unknown. A much larger clone sits a single nucleotide away, making a read error possible. Overall study results and limits: Because of identical TCR molecules sharing a barcode, sizes of highly expanded clones could be underestimated. Spike-in Jurkat TCR RNA from a single cell reportedly registered among roughly 1.1 million naive cells.

One entry per CDR3 protein, called by TCRdb with MiXCR from the PCR reads. The table includes 600,000 to 650,000 distinct CDR3 sequences, just under 20% detected once. CDR1 is SGHAT, CDR2 FQNNGV, per germline. The length of the CDR3 is 17 residues. The sequenced sample was naive CD8+ T cells from blood, with Jurkat cell RNA spiked in. Documented subset: FACS-sorted CD8+CD4-CCR7+CD45RA+ naive T cells. The clonotype was recovered from a human donor in good health. Some libraries in this study had Jurkat cell RNA spiked in. The J gene is TRBJ1-4, the V gene TRBV11-2; 9 bases fit TRBD1. The CDR3 DNA follows: TGTGCCAGCAGCCAGACTGAGCCGGGACAGGGTCATGAAAAACTGCTTTTT. It codes for CASSQTEPGQGHEKLLF. Filled out from reference TRBV11-2 and TRBJ1-4, the complete variable domain reads EAGVAQSPRYKIIEKRQSVAFWCNPISGHATLYWYQQILGQGPKLLIQFQNNGVVDDSQLPKDRFSAERLKGVDSTLKIQPAKLEDSAVYLCASSQTEPGQGHEKLLFGSGTQLSVL.